The 28 T cell receptor beta chains listed next were all sequenced from one sample in a study of T cells expressing NK-cell markers. No DNA is given; TCRdb re-called the 5' RACE reads and lists each CDR3 protein once. The repertoire table contains 250,000 to 300,000 distinct CDR3 sequences. Sequencing used blood T cells: a sorted CD56 or NKG2C T cell subset, CD4+ or CD8+ T cells, or bulk PBMC T cells (not recorded which). Every receptor here comes from a young man in good health.

V usage is TRBV19 and J usage is TRBJ1-1; TCRdb outputs TRBD1, but without DNA this stays unchecked. This CDR3 region has 17 residues. CDR1 and CDR2 from the germline V gene are LNHDA and SQIVND (reference sequence). The CDR3 is CASSIGGTGAGDTEAFF.

The chain couples TRBV12-3 or TRBV12-4 to TRBJ1-5; TCRdb names TRBD1, which stays unverified in the absence of DNA. The CDR3 has 14 residues. This CDR3 is CASSRQGRNQPQHF.

This sequence joins TRBV5-8 and TRBJ1-1; TCRdb reports TRBD1, a call that lacks DNA to check it against. The germline gives CDR1 SGHTS, CDR2 YDEGEE. The CDR3 totals 16 residues. The CDR3 sequence is CASSLEPATPGRGAFF.

The rearrangement uses TRBV6-5 and TRBJ2-1; TCRdb lists TRBD2, though no DNA is available to test this call. The CDR3 has 15 residues. Germline assignment: CDR1 MNHEY and CDR2 SVGAGI. CDR3 residues: CASSYSLAGGNEQFF.

This chain connects TRBV4-2 to TRBJ1-4; TCRdb names TRBD1, which stays unverified in the absence of DNA. The CDR3 extends over 13 amino acids. Germline V CDR1 and CDR2: LGHNA, YNFKEQ. CDR3 in amino acids: CASSAGQGAKLFF.

The chain has TRBV6-4 and TRBJ2-1. CDR1 and CDR2 (germline): MRHNA, SNTAGT. This CDR3 has 12 residues. CDR3 region: CASSDEMNEQFF.

The chain joins TRBV19 to TRBJ2-1; the TCRdb D gene call, TRBD2, has no DNA to confirm it. The CDR3 sequence is 13 residues long. CDR1 is LNHDA, CDR2 SQIVND, per germline (reference sequence). The CDR3 loop reads CASYSRITYEQFF.

The chain has TRBV29-1 and TRBJ2-1. CDR1 SQVTM and CDR2 ANQGSEA come from the germline V gene. The CDR3 runs to 11 residues. The CDR3: CSVGLRNEQFF.

The chain carries TRBV12-3 or TRBV12-4 and TRBJ1-1; TCRdb lists TRBD1, though no DNA is available to test this call. The CDR3 has 14 amino acids. The CDR3 spells CASRPLVTGAEAFF.

The rearrangement links TRBV10-3 to TRBJ2-7; the D gene TCRdb calls, TRBD1, cannot be checked with no DNA. CDR1 is ENHRY, CDR2 SYGVKD, per germline. The CDR3 is 12 amino acids. This chain's CDR3 is CATGQGDHEQYF.

The gene calls are TRBV28 and TRBJ2-6; the D gene TCRdb calls, TRBD1, cannot be checked with no DNA. Germline CDR1 is MDHEN and CDR2 is SYDVKM. The length of the CDR3 is 14 residues. The CDR3 loop is CGTGRLSGANVLTF.

The chain links TRBV12-2 to TRBJ2-1. TRBV12-2 has pseudogene status. There are 15 residues in the CDR3. The chain's CDR3 is CASRLAHISYNEQFF.

The chain joins TRBV5-1 to TRBJ2-1. The CDR3 covers 14 residues. Germline V gene lookup returns CDR1 SGHRS and CDR2 YFSETQ. CDR3 loop: CASSLAASYNEQFF. Full variable domain (remainder filled in from reference TRBV5-1 and TRBJ2-1): KAGVTQTPRYLIKTRGQQVTLSCSPISGHRSVSWYQQTPGQGLQFLFEYFSETQRNKGNFPGRFSGRQFSNSRSEMNVSTLELGDSALYLCASSLAASYNEQFFGPGTRLTVL.

The V call is TRBV27, the J call TRBJ1-1. The CDR3 contains 12 residues. CDR1 MNHEY and CDR2 SMNVEV come from the germline V gene (reference sequence). CDR3: CASSLANTEAFF.

CDR3 protein: CASSGTGAGNTIYF. This chain connects TRBV7-2 to TRBJ1-3; lacking DNA, the TRBD1 call made by TCRdb goes unchecked. The CDR3 covers 14 residues. The germline gives CDR1 SGHTA, CDR2 FQGNSA. Variable domain in full (rest from reference TRBV7-2 and TRBJ1-3): GAGVSQSPSNKVTEKGKDVELRCDPISGHTALYWYRQSLGQGLEFLIYFQGNSAPDKSGLPSDRFSAERTGGSVSTLTIQRTQQEDSAVYLCASSGTGAGNTIYFGEGSWLTVV.

This rearrangement joins TRBV20-1 to TRBJ2-1; the D call from TCRdb, TRBD1, cannot be confirmed without DNA. The CDR3 consists of 14 residues. Germline lookup yields CDR1 DFQATT and CDR2 SNEGSKA (reference sequence). This chain's CDR3 is CSASGQGYYNEQFF.

J is TRBJ2-5 and V is TRBV29-1; no DNA is available, so the TRBD2 call from TCRdb remains unchecked. The CDR3 runs 13 residues. Germline-derived CDR1 and CDR2 are SQVTM and ANQGSEA. This CDR3 is CSPTPLAEGPQYF.

This rearrangement joins TRBV29-1 to TRBJ1-5; checking the TCRdb D call of TRBD1 is not possible without DNA. Germline V gene data show CDR1 as SQVTM and CDR2 as ANQGSEA. The CDR3 has 18 residues. CDR3 amino acids: CSVVTPMTGTQSNQPQHF. Complete variable domain (other parts from reference TRBV29-1 and TRBJ1-5): SAVISQKPSRDICQRGTSLTIQCQVDSQVTMMFWYRQQPGQSLTLIATANQGSEATYESGFVIDKFPISRPNLTFSTLTVSNMSPEDSSIYLCSVVTPMTGTQSNQPQHFGDGTRLSIL.

This sequence joins TRBV20-1 and TRBJ1-2; TCRdb gives TRBD1 as the D gene, but with no DNA this cannot be confirmed. The CDR3 loop spans 14 amino acids. Germline lookup yields CDR1 DFQATT and CDR2 SNEGSKA (reference sequence). The CDR3 protein is CSARQQGGNYGYTF.

The CDR3 reads CASSYSGAGGIGTYNEQFF. The chain uses TRBV6-5 and TRBJ2-1; TCRdb proposes TRBD2, but this gene call is untestable without DNA. This CDR3 has 19 residues. Germline lookup yields CDR1 MNHEY and CDR2 SVGAGI.

The J gene is TRBJ1-4, the V gene TRBV7-2. Germline CDR1 and CDR2: SGHTA and FQGNSA. This CDR3 is built from 13 residues. CDR3: CASGKLEGEKLFF.

The gene calls are TRBV2 and TRBJ2-1. The CDR3 is 12 residues long. Looked up from germline, CDR1 is SNHLY and CDR2 is FYNNEI. The chain's CDR3 is CASSEEANEQFF.

V and J are TRBV29-1 and TRBJ2-3; checking the TCRdb D call of TRBD2 is not possible without DNA. CDR1 is SQVTM and CDR2 is ANQGSEA in the germline V gene. There are 12 residues in the CDR3. CDR3 region: CSVGTRGDTQYF.

The chain is built from TRBV4-2 and TRBJ2-5. Germline V gene sequence: CDR1 LGHNA, CDR2 YNFKEQ. This CDR3 has 15 residues. The CDR3 protein is CASSQDSWNDETQYF.

The chain is built from TRBV12-3 or TRBV12-4 and TRBJ1-3; TCRdb's D call of TRBD1 is untestable without DNA. The CDR3 consists of 13 residues. The CDR3 is CASGGRTGNTIYF.

The chain uses TRBV20-1 and TRBJ1-1; the D call of TRBD1 rests on TCRdb alone, since no DNA is present to check it. CDR3 length: 13 residues. Germline V gene data show CDR1 as DFQATT and CDR2 as SNEGSKA (reference sequence). This CDR3 reads CSAARDRGVEAFF.

This sequence joins TRBV12-3 or TRBV12-4 and TRBJ2-7. The CDR3 sequence is 11 residues long. The CDR3 here is CASSDYREQYF.

The J gene is TRBJ2-2, the V gene TRBV24-1; there is no DNA to check the TCRdb D call of TRBD1. Germline lookup yields CDR1 KGHDR and CDR2 SFDVKD. The CDR3 covers 14 residues. The CDR3 reads CATKRTGTGGELFF.